This TCR beta chain is drawn from a study of cytomegalovirus exposure and HLA in healthy donors. Whole-study findings and limits: CMV serostatus alone was available as immune exposure information. The CMV antigen specificity of a few CMV-associated chains was confirmed through in vitro analysis. When a later analysis compared HLA-associated TCR beta chains with equally common others, the HLA-associated chains turned out to be more clonally expanded and to have lower generation probabilities.

A remark on this clone: Its antigen remains unknown.

Both 60 Vbeta primers and 13 Jbeta primers went into the PCR. Sequenced by immunoSEQ multiplex PCR; TCRdb stores in-frame clones only, minus some. The profile shows 85,000 to 100,000 clones, roughly 80% of them singletons. Germline CDR1 is LNHDA and CDR2 is SQIVND (reference sequence). This CDR3 comprises 14 residues. The V segment lost 5 bases and the J segment 8 bases; nucleotides outside the gene matches: 11. The V call is TRBV19, the J call TRBJ1-2, with 7 bases lining up with TRBD1. The material sequenced was PBMCs. This TCR derives from a man aged 50 or older in good health and CMV-seropositive. The chain's CDR3 is CASSPRQGVVGYTF. The CDR3 region has the DNA TGTGCCAGTAGTCCACGACAGGGAGTAGTCGGCTACACCTTC.